The rows below give T cell receptor beta chains drawn from one sample of a study of cytomegalovirus exposure and HLA in healthy donors. Clones were sequenced by immunoSEQ multiplex PCR, and TCRdb holds only the in-frame ones, with some missing. This table has about 110,000 clones, 81% appearing once. The sequenced material came from PBMCs. All receptors derive from a woman in her 30s in good health and CMV-seronegative. CDR3s include the opening cysteine and the closing phenylalanine or tryptophan. A D gene is named only where the DNA matches it firmly. A row's size may be missing; if present it is once, few, many or a size class.

clone size	V gene	D gene	J gene	CDR3 DNA	CDR3 protein
few	TRBV19	-	TRBJ1-1	TGTGCCAGTAAGAGGACAGATGGCACTGAAGCTTTCTTT	CASKRTDGTEAFF
-	TRBV19	TRBD1	TRBJ2-6	TGTGCCAGCCGGGACAGGGTTGGGGCCAACGTCCTGACTTTC	CASRDRVGANVLTF
once	TRBV5-4	TRBD2	TRBJ2-7	TGTGCCAGCAGCGCGGGGGGGGCGCGATACGAGCAGTACTTC	CASSAGGARYEQYF
-	TRBV5-1	TRBD2	TRBJ2-7	TGCGCCAGCAGCTCCCGCACTAGCGGGATGGGCGAGCAGTACTTC	CASSSRTSGMGEQYF
-	TRBV1	-	TRBJ2-1	TGCACCAGCAGCCAAGATTGTGTGGAGCGGGAGTTCAATGAGCAGTTCTTC	CTSSQDCVEREFNEQFF
-	TRBV27	TRBD2	TRBJ2-1	TGTGCCAGCCAGGGACTAGCGGGAGGGGGCTCCTACAATGAGCAGTTCTTC	CASQGLAGGGSYNEQFF
-	TRBV6-4	TRBD1	TRBJ2-2	TGTGCCAGCAGTGATTTGACAGGGGGGGACACCGGGGAGCTGTTTTTT	CASSDLTGGDTGELFF
-	TRBV21-1	-	TRBJ2-7	TGTGCCAGCAGCCCCCCTGGGACTGAGGGCTACGAGCAGTACTTC	CASSPPGTEGYEQYF
once	TRBV6-1	-	TRBJ2-3	TGTGCCAGCAGTGTCGGTTTGGGCACAGATACGCAGTATTTT	CASSVGLGTDTQYF
few	TRBV4-3	TRBD2	TRBJ2-2	TGCGCCAGCAGCCAAGATCTGGTCGCGGGGGGCACCGGGGAGCTGTTTTTT	CASSQDLVAGGTGELFF
-	TRBV9	-	TRBJ2-3	TGTGCCAGCAGCCCCTATCTAACCGGACAGACAGATACGCAGTATTTT	CASSPYLTGQTDTQYF
-	TRBV5-6	-	TRBJ1-2	TGTGCCAGCAGCTTGTCTAGCGCGTATGGCTACACCTTC	CASSLSSAYGYTF
-	TRBV9	TRBD2	TRBJ2-7	TGTGCCAGCGGTCCTGGCGGGAGGGGCGAGCAGTACTTC	CASGPGGRGEQYF
-	TRBV28	TRBD1	TRBJ1-2	TGTGCCAGCAGTTCTAGGGACAGACCCTCTAACTATGGCTACACCTTC	CASSSRDRPSNYGYTF
once	TRBV5-4	-	TRBJ1-1	TGTGCCAGCAGCTTGTCGGGAGCTGAAGCTTTCTTT	CASSLSGAEAFF
-	TRBV7-7	TRBD1	TRBJ2-2	TGTGCCAGCAGCCAGGACAGGGAAGTCGGGGAGCTGTTTTTT	CASSQDREVGELFF
-	TRBV4-1	-	TRBJ2-3	TGCGCCAGCAGCCAATTAGTACTAGAAACAGATACGCAGTATTTT	CASSQLVLETDTQYF
once	TRBV15	-	TRBJ2-3	TGTGCCACCAGCAGAGCGGACTCCACAGATACGCAGTATTTT	CATSRADSTDTQYF
-	TRBV15	TRBD1	TRBJ2-5	TGTGCCACCAGCAGAGACAGGACAGGGGGCCAAGAGACCCAGTACTTC	CATSRDRTGGQETQYF
few	TRBV7-2	-	TRBJ2-5	TGTGCCAGCAGCTTTCGACGGGAAGAGACCCAGTACTTC	CASSFRREETQYF
-	TRBV7-6	-	TRBJ2-3	TGTGCCAGCAGCTTAGCTGGAGAAACGGATACGCAGTATTTT	CASSLAGETDTQYF
-	TRBV5-4	-	TRBJ2-2	TGTGCCAGCAGCTTTGACCCCCTAGTCACCGGGGAGCTGTTTTTT	CASSFDPLVTGELFF
-	TRBV9	-	TRBJ2-2	TGTGCCAGCGGCCGGGACTCACTCACCGGGGAGCTGTTTTTT	CASGRDSLTGELFF
-	TRBV9	TRBD2	TRBJ2-3	TGTGCCAGCAGCCCCTCGGGGGGAGGGACAGATACGCAGTATTTT	CASSPSGGGTDTQYF
-	TRBV11-2	-	TRBJ1-3	TGTGCCAGCAGCAGCCGGGGCTCTGGAAACACCATATATTTT	CASSSRGSGNTIYF
-	TRBV5-8	TRBD1	TRBJ2-2	TGTGCCAGCAGCCTGGGCGAGACAGGGGTTGCCGGGGAGCTGTTTTTT	CASSLGETGVAGELFF
-	TRBV29-1	TRBD2	TRBJ2-1	TGCAGCGTCGTTACTAGCGGGAGGGCGTTTAGTGAGCAGTTCTTC	CSVVTSGRAFSEQFF
once	TRBV20-1	-	TRBJ1-1	TGCAGTGCTAGAGATGGGGGGAAAACTTTCTTT	CSARDGGKTFF
-	TRBV27	TRBD1	TRBJ2-7	TGTGCCAGCAGTTTATCGGGACAGGGTAACGAGGAGTACTTC	CASSLSGQGNEEYF
once	TRBV6-4	TRBD1	TRBJ2-4	TGTGCCACCCGGAGTCAGGGACAGGCGAAAAACATTCAGTACTTC	CATRSQGQAKNIQYF
-	TRBV28	TRBD2	TRBJ2-3	TGTGCCAGCAGTTCCCCCGGGGGGGACAACACAGATACGCAGTATTTT	CASSSPGGDNTDTQYF
-	TRBV28	TRBD1	TRBJ1-2	TGTGCCAGCAGGGGACAGGCGAACTATGGCTACACCTTC	CASRGQANYGYTF
few	TRBV9	TRBD2	TRBJ2-7	TGTGCCAGCAGCGTAGCAGCGGGAGAAGGCTACGAGCAGTACTTC	CASSVAAGEGYEQYF
-	TRBV7-2	TRBD1	TRBJ2-3	TGTGCCAGCAGCAGCAAGACAGGGCTCGCAGATACGCAGTATTTT	CASSSKTGLADTQYF
-	TRBV28	-	TRBJ2-7	TGTGCCAGCAGACAAGGGAGTCTCGAGCAGTACTTC	CASRQGSLEQYF
-	TRBV10-3	TRBD1	TRBJ1-2	TGTGCCATCAGTGAGCATGGAGGGGGCGCGGGTAGAGGCTACACCTTC	CAISEHGGGAGRGYTF
-	TRBV5-4	TRBD2	TRBJ2-1	TGTGCCAGCAGCTTGGATTCGGCGGGAGCTAATGAGCAGTTCTTC	CASSLDSAGANEQFF
-	TRBV19	-	TRBJ1-3	TGTGCCAGTAGTCTCGTTACAGGGTTTGGAAACACCATATATTTT	CASSLVTGFGNTIYF
-	TRBV7-8	-	TRBJ2-2	TGTGCCAGCAGCTTAGCGCACCTAGCGACCACCGGGGAGCTGTTTTTT	CASSLAHLATTGELFF
-	TRBV19	-	TRBJ1-3	TGTGCCAGTAGTATCGGCGGCGACGGGGGAAACACCATATATTTT	CASSIGGDGGNTIYF
-	TRBV5-6	-	TRBJ1-1	TGTGCCAGCAGCCCATCTAGAGGGACTGAAGCTTTCTTT	CASSPSRGTEAFF
-	TRBV28	TRBD2	TRBJ2-1	TGTGCCAGCAGTTTTCGGGGACTAGCGGGAGCTGAGCAGTTCTTC	CASSFRGLAGAEQFF
-	TRBV6-1	-	TRBJ2-7	TGTGCCAGCAAGTGGTCCGCGACCTACGAGCAGTACTTC	CASKWSATYEQYF
-	TRBV5-1	-	TRBJ2-7	TGCGCCAGCAGCTTGGTTCAGGGATACGGGGAGCAGTACTTC	CASSLVQGYGEQYF
-	TRBV6-6	-	TRBJ2-7	TGTGCCAGCAGGGAAAACAGCTACGAGCAGTACTTC	CASRENSYEQYF
few	TRBV30	-	TRBJ1-1	TGTGCCTGGAGTTTAGACACTGAAGCTTTCTTT	CAWSLDTEAFF
-	TRBV5-4	-	TRBJ2-5	TGTGCCAGCAGCTTGGATAAAGAGACCCAGTACTTC	CASSLDKETQYF
-	TRBV5-5	-	TRBJ2-1	TGTGCCAGCAGTCAGTATGAGCAGTTCTTC	CASSQYEQFF
-	TRBV28	-	TRBJ2-1	TGTGCCAGCAAAAACTGGGCCGGGGACAATGAGCAGTTCTTC	CASKNWAGDNEQFF
-	TRBV29-1	-	TRBJ2-6	TGCAGCGCCCTTCTGAGGGACTCTGGGGCCAACGTCCTGACTTTC	CSALLRDSGANVLTF
-	TRBV29-1	-	TRBJ1-3	TGCAGCGTGACAAGGGGAAACACCATATATTTT	CSVTRGNTIYF
-	TRBV4-3	-	TRBJ2-7	TGCGCCAGCAGCCAAACTCGCTCCTACGAGCAGTACTTC	CASSQTRSYEQYF
-	TRBV5-4	-	TRBJ2-3	TGTGCCAGCAGCTTGGGCCGCGCCAGACTTAGCACAGATACGCAGTATTTT	CASSLGRARLSTDTQYF
-	TRBV7-9	TRBD1	TRBJ2-3	TGTGCCAGCAGCTTAGGAAGGACAGGGGGATCCTTCACAGATACGCAGTATTTT	CASSLGRTGGSFTDTQYF
-	TRBV5-1	TRBD2	TRBJ2-3	TGCGCCAGCAGCTTGTCGGGCGGGAGGGGCACAGATACGCAGTATTTT	CASSLSGGRGTDTQYF
-	TRBV6-5	TRBD2	TRBJ2-5	TGTGCCAGCAGTGAACTAGCGGGAGAAGAGACCCAGTACTTC	CASSELAGEETQYF
-	TRBV6-1	-	TRBJ1-1	TGTGCCAGCATCACGCCCGGGGGTTATACTGAAGCTTTCTTT	CASITPGGYTEAFF
-	TRBV19	TRBD2	TRBJ2-5	TGTGCCAGTAGTGTAGGACTAGCGCCTAGAGAGACCCAGTACTTC	CASSVGLAPRETQYF
once	TRBV30	TRBD1	TRBJ1-1	TGTGCCTGGAGATTTGACAGGGGGCCCACTGAAGCTTTCTTT	CAWRFDRGPTEAFF